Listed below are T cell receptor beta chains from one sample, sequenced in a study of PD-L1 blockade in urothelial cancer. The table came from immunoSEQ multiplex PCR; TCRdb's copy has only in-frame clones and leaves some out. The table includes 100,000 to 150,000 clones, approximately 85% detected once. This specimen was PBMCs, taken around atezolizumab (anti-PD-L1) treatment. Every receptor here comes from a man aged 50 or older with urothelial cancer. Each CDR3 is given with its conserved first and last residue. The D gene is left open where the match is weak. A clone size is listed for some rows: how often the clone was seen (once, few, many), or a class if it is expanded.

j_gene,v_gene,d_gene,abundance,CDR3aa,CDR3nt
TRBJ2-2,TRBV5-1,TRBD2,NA,CASSSGTSGSHRELFF,TGCGCCAGCAGCTCCGGGACTAGCGGATCCCACCGGGAGCTGTTTTTT
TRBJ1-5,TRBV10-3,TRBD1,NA,CAISGQGEGNQPQHF,TGTGCCATCAGTGGACAGGGAGAGGGAAATCAGCCCCAGCATTTT
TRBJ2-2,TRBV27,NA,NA,CASSFSGNTGELFF,TGTGCCAGCAGTTTTTCGGGGAACACCGGGGAGCTGTTTTTT
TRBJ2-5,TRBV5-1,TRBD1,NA,CASRQGPTQETQYF,TGCGCCAGTCGACAGGGCCCAACTCAAGAGACCCAGTACTTC
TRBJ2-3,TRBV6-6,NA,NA,CASSFPRASTDTQYF,TGTGCCAGCAGTTTCCCGCGGGCTAGCACAGATACGCAGTATTTT
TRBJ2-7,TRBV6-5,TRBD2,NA,CASSSTSGRSYEQYF,TGTGCCAGCAGCTCTACTAGCGGGAGATCCTACGAGCAGTACTTC
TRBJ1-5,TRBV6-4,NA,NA,CASSDWGGATQPQHF,TGTGCCAGCAGTGACTGGGGGGGCGCAACCCAGCCCCAGCATTTT
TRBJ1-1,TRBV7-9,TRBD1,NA,CASSLQGAGTEAFF,TGTGCCAGCAGTCTACAGGGGGCAGGGACTGAAGCTTTCTTT
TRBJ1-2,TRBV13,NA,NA,CASSLVGGGYTF,TGTGCCAGCAGCTTAGTCGGGGGTGGCTACACCTTC
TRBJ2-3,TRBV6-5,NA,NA,CASSTSDTQYF,TGTGCCAGCTCTACTTCAGATACGCAGTATTTT
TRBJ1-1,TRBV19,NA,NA,CASTLSEVNTEAFF,TGTGCCAGTACCCTTAGTGAGGTGAACACTGAAGCTTTCTTT
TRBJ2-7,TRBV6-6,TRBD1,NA,CASTHGQGAEQYF,TGTGCCAGCACTCACGGACAGGGAGCCGAGCAGTACTTC
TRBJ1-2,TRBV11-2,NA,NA,CASSLDQWTPYGYTF,TGTGCCAGCAGCTTAGATCAATGGACACCCTATGGCTACACCTTC
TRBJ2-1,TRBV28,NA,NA,CASSLTGKNNEQFF,TGTGCCAGCAGTTTGACTGGTAAGAACAATGAGCAGTTCTTC
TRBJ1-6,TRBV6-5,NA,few,CASSYKGIGEGSPLHF,TGTGCCAGCAGTTACAAAGGGATCGGGGAGGGGTCACCCCTCCACTTT
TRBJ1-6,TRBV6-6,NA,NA,CASSVGEGEASPLHF,TGTGCCAGCAGTGTTGGAGAAGGGGAAGCTTCACCCCTCCACTTT
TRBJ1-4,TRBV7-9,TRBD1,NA,CASSPDRGQTNEKLFF,TGTGCCAGCAGCCCGGACAGGGGGCAGACTAATGAAAAACTGTTTTTT
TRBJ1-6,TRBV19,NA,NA,CASSLGTNSPLHF,TGTGCCAGTAGTCTAGGAACAAATTCACCCCTCCACTTT